This T cell receptor (beta chain) was obtained from a study of cytomegalovirus exposure and HLA in healthy donors (dated by TCRdb to about 2017). As for the study more broadly: A later analysis indicated that the 95 to 150 validation repertoires were generated on the platform also employed for the 650 to 850 repertoires of the first cohort. The study aimed to test whether signatures of past pathogen exposure could be identified by cataloging public T cell receptors. Besides the first cohort of some 670 subjects, a separate validation cohort made up of 90 to 150 different subjects was used. The study combined high-throughput TCR immunosequencing, statistical association of individual TCRs with disease status, and machine learning to predict cytomegalovirus infection status. What the study reported, not specific to this receptor: Subsequent analysis determined that TCRs grouped into clusters in the first cohort also showed a tendency toward co-occurrence across the roughly 120 validation repertoires, and 90% to 95% of cluster scores exceeded 0. The study listed 150 to 200 TCR beta chains as associated with cytomegalovirus. Cytomegalovirus status was reported to be diagnosed by the classifier with high specificity and sensitivity in both the original and validation cohorts. In vitro tests confirmed that three of the cytomegalovirus-associated TCR beta chains recognize cytomegalovirus antigens. According to the authors, the approach could potentially be generalized to other disease states and immunological phenotypes. Most TCR sequences were observed very rarely across donors, whereas some public TCRs were present in many individuals. A later analysis lacked HLA typing for the validation cohort, so it scored co-occurrence in that cohort across all 120 repertoires.

In the case of this clone: The antigen this receptor binds is unknown. Nothing much larger sits one base from this clone, and base qualities are not available. The sample carries other DNA sequences with the same CDR3.

The donors were included in the validation cohort of approximately 130 subjects, a group kept apart from the approximately 700-subject first cohort. V is clipped by 4 bases and J by 3 bases, and the sequence between their germline boundaries is 11 bases long. The CDR3 sequence holds 13 residues, the cysteine and phenylalanine included. This entry keeps only the CDR3 DNA: 39 bases, framed from base 1. CDR1 SGHRS and CDR2 YFSETQ are derived from the germline V gene. Libraries were made using the immunoSEQ multiplex PCR assay. The authors' analysis ran thus. A statistical classification framework was built for diagnosing cytomegalovirus status from the catalog of TCR beta chain sequences. Here the immuneACCESS table is served through TCRdb, limited to in-frame sequences with V and J called. Missing clones are a known gap in these copies; in checked studies unresolved V genes cover under half, and the rest lacks a known reason. The D gene and trimming were derived from the DNA, and the V and J assignments and clone size from that table. Across this sample there are some 45,000 clones, with 90% to 95% seen only once. The ten biggest clones cover approximately 8% of the sample.

This sequence was found in a woman younger than 30 in good health and CMV-seropositive. Specimen: PBMCs. The receptor chain draws on TRBV5-1 and TRBJ2-7, and the D gene may be TRBD1, 5 bases matching. The CDR3 region: CASSLHDSYEQYF. The nucleotide sequence is TGCGCCAGCAGCCTACACGACAGCTACGAGCAGTACTTC.